This TCR beta chain stems from a study of blood T cell repertoires in COVID-19. Study overall: Some COVID-19 samples were acute and others convalescent; all came from the United States, Italy and Spain. Sources were T cells, B-cell-depleted T cells, or PBMCs; the material itself was cDNA or gDNA.

In the study's own analysis: Amplification from reference gene primers served as the basis for estimated nucleated cell counts. The assay was immunoSEQ multiplex PCR, and TCRdb's table has in-frame clones only and misses some. The V and J calls and clone size come from that table; D and trimming were worked out from the DNA. The sample consists of about 68,000 clones, 85% to 95% of them appearing once. CDR3 length: 15 amino acids. The junction had 5 bases not matched to a gene; V was cut back by 2 bases and J by 7 bases. Germline V gene lookup returns CDR1 LNHNV and CDR2 YYDKDF (reference sequence). A single count supports this clone.

The TCR originated in a woman aged 55 to 70 with active COVID-19. Sequenced: peripheral blood. The J gene is TRBJ2-1, the V gene TRBV15; 10 nucleotides line up with TRBD2. The CDR3 bases are TGTGCCACCAGCAGACCAGCGGGAGGGCGGAATGAGCAGTTCTTC. Its protein is CATSRPAGGRNEQFF.